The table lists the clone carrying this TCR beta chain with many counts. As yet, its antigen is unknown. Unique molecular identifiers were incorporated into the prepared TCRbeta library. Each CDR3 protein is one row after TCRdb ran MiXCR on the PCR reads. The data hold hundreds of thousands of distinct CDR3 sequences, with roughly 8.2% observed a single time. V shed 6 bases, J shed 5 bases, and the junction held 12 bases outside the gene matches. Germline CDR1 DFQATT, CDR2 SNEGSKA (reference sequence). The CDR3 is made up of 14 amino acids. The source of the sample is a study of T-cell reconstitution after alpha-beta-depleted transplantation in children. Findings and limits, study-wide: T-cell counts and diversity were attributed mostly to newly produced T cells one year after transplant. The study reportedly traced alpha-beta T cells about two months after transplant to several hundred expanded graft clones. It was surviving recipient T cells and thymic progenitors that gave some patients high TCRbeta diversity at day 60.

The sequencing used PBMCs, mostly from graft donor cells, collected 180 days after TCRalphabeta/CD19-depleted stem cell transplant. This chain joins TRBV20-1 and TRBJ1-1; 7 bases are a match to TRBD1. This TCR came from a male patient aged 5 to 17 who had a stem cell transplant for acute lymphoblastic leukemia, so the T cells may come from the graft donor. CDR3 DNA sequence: TGCAGTGCCAGGAAGGACAGGATGGCAACTGAAGCTTTCTTT. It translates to CSARKDRMATEAFF.